Shown below are 6 T cell receptor beta chains from a single sample sequenced in a study of metastatic and nonmetastatic thyroid tumors. No treatment had been given to any patient before thyroid surgery. MiXCR was used by TCRdb to re-call the PCR reads. The data show tens of thousands of clones, roughly 24% seen once. Material: blood. These receptors all stem from a female donor with papillary thyroid cancer or a benign thyroid nodule (not recorded which). Some clones in this sample may be carry-over from other donors' samples.

The sample holds a few counts of this clone. Germline and junction disagree at one end, which may indicate a read error. The chain links TRBV28 to TRBJ1-2; a possible D gene is TRBD1 (6 bases). The CDR3 totals 13 residues. In germline, CDR1 is MDHEN, CDR2 SYDVKM. CDR3 protein: CVSRLGGSYGYTF. The CDR3 region has the DNA TGTGTCAGCAGGTTAGGGGGAAGTTACGGCTACACCTTC.

This clone showed up just a few times. The J gene is TRBJ2-7, the V gene TRBV25-1; D gene unclear. CDR3 length equals 14 residues. Germline assignment: CDR1 MGHDK and CDR2 SYGVNS. Trimming took off 3 bases at V and 3 bases at J, with 12 bases between the two ends. The CDR3 nucleotides are TGTGCCAGCAGTGATTTGAAGGTGTTCTACGAGCAGTACTTC. Protein sequence: CASSDLKVFYEQYF.

This clone has more than one count but fewer than ten. The rearrangement uses TRBV7-8 and TRBJ2-1; 8 bases are a match to TRBD2. The junction had 10 bases not matched to a gene; V was cut back by 5 bases and J by 7 bases. Looked up from germline, CDR1 is SGHVS and CDR2 is FQNEAQ. This CDR3 is 15 amino acids long. CDR3 nucleotide sequence: TGTGCCAGCAGCGCCGAAGCGGGAGCAGGAAATGAGCAGTTCTTC. Amino acid sequence: CASSAEAGAGNEQFF.

This clone has only a few counts. This chain connects TRBV20-1 to TRBJ2-2, with 9 bases aligning to TRBD2. The CDR3 contains 17 residues. Trimming removed 3 bases from V and 4 bases from J; junction bases left unmatched: 12. Per germline, CDR1 DFQATT and CDR2 SNEGSKA (reference sequence). CDR3 amino acids: CSASGFLAGSVTGELFF. The CDR3 DNA follows: TGCAGTGCTAGTGGTTTCCTAGCGGGATCCGTCACCGGGGAGCTGTTTTTT.

The gene calls are TRBV6-1 and TRBJ2-7; 7 nucleotides agree with TRBD2. The CDR3 totals 14 residues. Unmatched junction bases numbered 6, after V lost 5 bases and J lost 2 bases. From germline, CDR1 is MNHNS and CDR2 SASEGT. The CDR3 nucleotides read TGTGCCAGCAGTCTAAGCGGGACCACCTACGAGCAGTACTTC. Translation: CASSLSGTTYEQYF.

The chain carries TRBV6-2 or TRBV6-3 and TRBJ1-2; D gene uncertain. Germline V gene sequence: CDR1 MNHEY, CDR2 SVGEGT. The CDR3 sequence is 14 residues long. Trimming stripped 2 bases from V and 8 bases from J, with 15 bases between. The CDR3 loop is CASSYDRQLGGYTF. DNA for the CDR3: TGTGCCAGCAGTTACGATAGACAACTGGGAGGCTACACCTTC.